This T cell receptor (beta chain) was obtained from a study of cytomegalovirus exposure and HLA in healthy donors. Regarding the study as a whole: TCR beta V- and J-gene trimming, according to a later analysis, was linked to a missense DCLRE1C variant. Most of the TCR beta V segments (in an earlier analysis) were productive either about 87% or about 30% of the time. Versus the roughly 640-donor mean, an Asian-associated ancestry cluster reportedly showed fewer N-insertions in a later analysis.

Likely unrecorded immune exposures existed in these nominally healthy donors. Primers included in the PCR were 60 Vbeta and 13 Jbeta primers. The table came from immunoSEQ multiplex PCR; TCRdb's copy has only in-frame clones and leaves some out. The data hold about 160,000 clones, with 70% to 90% observed a single time. To note about this clone: The target antigen is unknown.

Per the germline V gene, CDR1 is LNHDA and CDR2 is SQIVND (reference sequence). Trimming at V came to 5 bases and at J to 0 bases, leaving 1 base not matched to a gene. CDR3 length: 14 amino acids. This chain links TRBV19 with TRBJ2-7, with 10 bases fitting TRBD1. The source of this sequence is a woman in her twenties or thirties in good health and CMV-seropositive. The specimen was PBMCs. This CDR3 reads CASSRTGGSYEQYF. The CDR3 DNA reads as TGTGCCAGTAGTCGGACAGGGGGCTCCTACGAGCAGTACTTC. Full variable domain (rest looked up from reference TRBV19 and TRBJ2-7): DGGITQSPKYLFRKEGQNVTLSCEQNLNHDAMYWYRQDPGQGLRLIYYSQIVNDFQKGDIAEGYSVSREKKESFPLTVTSAQKNPTAFYLCASSRTGGSYEQYFGPGTRLTVT.